This entry lists 2 T cell receptor beta chains sequenced from one sample in a study of early stage breast cancer tumors. Clones were sequenced by immunoSEQ multiplex PCR, and TCRdb holds only the in-frame ones, with some missing. The table records about 14,000 clones, around three quarters of them present only once. The sample was normal breast tissue next to the tumor. The origin of the receptors is a person between 50 and 60 years old with breast cancer.

This chain links TRBV18 with TRBJ2-7; perhaps TRBD2 as D (6 bases). The CDR3 runs to 14 residues. The V end lost 3 bases, the J end lost 4 bases, and 13 bases lay between the germline ends. Per the germline V gene, CDR1 is KGHSH and CDR2 is LQKENI. The DNA of the CDR3 is TGTGCCAGCTCACCTAGTCCGGCGGGGTACGAGCAGTACTTC. Protein product: CASSPSPAGYEQYF.

The chain combines TRBV6-6 with TRBJ1-5; no clear D. Trimming took off 2 bases at V and 3 bases at J, with 8 bases between the two ends. Germline V CDR1 and CDR2: MNHNY, SVGAGI (reference sequence). The CDR3 runs to 14 residues. CDR3 region: CASSYAVLNQPQHF. DNA for the CDR3: TGTGCCAGCAGTTACGCGGTACTCAATCAGCCCCAGCATTTT.